One and the same sample provided the 7 T cell receptor beta chains below, sequenced in a study of blood T cell repertoires in COVID-19. The data were produced by immunoSEQ multiplex PCR, yet TCRdb's version contains in-frame clones alone and is incomplete. The top ten clones hold 6% to 9.5% of a sample with approximately 90,000 clones, around 87% of them seen once. What was sequenced was peripheral blood. The source is a human donor with acute or convalescent COVID-19. The donor label of this sample is uncertain.

The chain is built from TRBV2 and TRBJ1-2; D remains unclear. Trimming pared 7 bases from V and 0 bases from J, leaving 12 bases between. Per germline, CDR1 SNHLY and CDR2 FYNNEI. This CDR3 has 14 residues. CDR3 DNA sequence: TGTGCCAGCAACCCTGGAGGGACTAACTATGGCTACACCTTC. Translated, it gives CASNPGGTNYGYTF.

V is TRBV28 and J is TRBJ2-7; D is perhaps TRBD1 (6 bases). V was trimmed by 2 bases and J by 7 bases, leaving 12 bases between them. Germline CDR1 and CDR2: MDHEN and SYDVKM. CDR3 length: 13 amino acids. In DNA form, the CDR3 reads TGTGCCAGCAGTTTAAGGGGGATCGGGGAGCAGTACTTC. This sequence encodes CASSLRGIGEQYF.

This clone has a single count. The chain carries TRBV6-1 and TRBJ1-6; 7 positions match TRBD1. The trim removed 5 bases at V and 9 bases at J, leaving 7 bases unmatched. This CDR3 comprises 14 residues. Germline V gene sequence: CDR1 MNHNS, CDR2 SASEGT. The chain's CDR3 is CASSQTGSGSPLHF. In DNA, the CDR3 is TGTGCCAGCAGTCAGACAGGGTCGGGTTCACCCCTCCACTTT.

This clone appeared a few times. This rearrangement joins TRBV19 to TRBJ1-5; 9 nucleotides match TRBD1. The V and J ends lost 4 bases and 3 bases, in that order; junction bases with no gene match: 7. CDR3 length: 16 residues. Germline loops: CDR1 LNHDA, CDR2 SQIVND (reference sequence). CDR3 sequence (DNA): TGTGCCAGTAGTACATCACAGGGGGCGGTCAATCAGCCCCAGCATTTT. It is translated as CASSTSQGAVNQPQHF.

The chain employs TRBV6-5 and TRBJ2-3, with 11 bases matching TRBD1. The CDR3 totals 15 residues. The V gene end was trimmed by 6 bases and the J gene end by 2 bases; junction bases not matched to a gene: 4. Germline CDR1 MNHEY, CDR2 SVGAGI. CDR3 sequence (DNA): TGTGCCAGCAGGTCGGGACAGGGGGACACAGATACGCAGTATTTT. Protein product: CASRSGQGDTDTQYF.

The rearrangement links TRBV6-2 or TRBV6-3 to TRBJ2-1; 15 bases map to TRBD2. Unmatched junction bases numbered 7, after V lost 4 bases and J lost 3 bases. Germline V lookup: CDR1 MNHEY, CDR2 SVGEGT. The CDR3 is 18 residues long. CDR3 in DNA: TGTGCCAGCAGTTCACCCGGGACTAGCGGGGGGCGCTACAATGAGCAGTTCTTC. It translates to CASSSPGTSGGRYNEQFF.

The V gene is TRBV7-2, the J gene TRBJ1-2; maybe TRBD1 (6 bases). The CDR3 is 14 amino acids. CDR1 is SGHTA and CDR2 is FQGNSA in the germline V gene. Trimming stripped 4 bases from V and 3 bases from J, with 12 bases between. In nucleotides, the CDR3 is TGTGCCAGCAGCTCACCCGACAGGCACTATGGCTACACCTTC. Amino acids: CASSSPDRHYGYTF.